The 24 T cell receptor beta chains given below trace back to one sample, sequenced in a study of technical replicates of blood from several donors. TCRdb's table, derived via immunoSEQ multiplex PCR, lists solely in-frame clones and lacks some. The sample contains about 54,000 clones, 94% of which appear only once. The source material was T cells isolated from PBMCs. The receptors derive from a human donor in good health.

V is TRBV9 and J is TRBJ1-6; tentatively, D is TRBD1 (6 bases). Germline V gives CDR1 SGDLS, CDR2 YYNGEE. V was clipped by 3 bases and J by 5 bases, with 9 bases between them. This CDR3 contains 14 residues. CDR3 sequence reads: CASSEQGNNSPLHF. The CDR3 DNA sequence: TGTGCCAGCAGCGAACAGGGTAATAATTCACCCCTCCACTTT.

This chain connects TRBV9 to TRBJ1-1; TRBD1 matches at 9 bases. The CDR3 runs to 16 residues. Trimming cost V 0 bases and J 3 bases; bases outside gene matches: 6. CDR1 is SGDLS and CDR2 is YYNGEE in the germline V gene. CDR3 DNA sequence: TGTGCCAGCAGCGTAGCTTCGGGGACAGGGTACACTGAAGCTTTCTTT. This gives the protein CASSVASGTGYTEAFF.

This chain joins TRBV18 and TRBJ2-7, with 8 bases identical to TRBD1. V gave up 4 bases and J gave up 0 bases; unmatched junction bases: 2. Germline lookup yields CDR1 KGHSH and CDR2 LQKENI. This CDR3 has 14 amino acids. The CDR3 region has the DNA TGTGCCAGCTCACAGACAGGGGCCTCCTACGAGCAGTACTTC. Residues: CASSQTGASYEQYF. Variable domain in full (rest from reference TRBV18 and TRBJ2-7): NAGVMQNPRHLVRRRGQEARLRCSPMKGHSHVYWYRQLPEEGLKFMVYLQKENIIDESGMPKERFSAEFPKEGPSILRIQQVVRGDSAAYFCASSQTGASYEQYFGPGTRLTVT.

CDR3: CASSLADSSNQPQHF. Written as DNA, the CDR3 is TGCGCCAGCAGCTTGGCTGACAGTTCCAATCAGCCCCAGCATTTT. V usage is TRBV5-1 and J usage is TRBJ1-5; TRBD1 might be the D (5 bases). The germline V gene has CDR1 SGHRS and CDR2 YFSETQ. V lost 0 bases and J lost 3, with 10 bases in between. This CDR3 is 15 amino acids long.

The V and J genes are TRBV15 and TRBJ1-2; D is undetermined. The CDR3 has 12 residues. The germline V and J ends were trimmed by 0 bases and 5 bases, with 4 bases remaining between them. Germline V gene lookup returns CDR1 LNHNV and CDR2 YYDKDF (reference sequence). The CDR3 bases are TGTGCCACCAGCAGAGATATATATGGCTACACCTTC. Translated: CATSRDIYGYTF.

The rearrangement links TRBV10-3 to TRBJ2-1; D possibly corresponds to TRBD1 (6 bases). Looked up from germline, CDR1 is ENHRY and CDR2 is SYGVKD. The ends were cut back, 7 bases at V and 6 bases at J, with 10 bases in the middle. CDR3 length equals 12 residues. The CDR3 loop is CAINQGSNEQFF. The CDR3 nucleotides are TGTGCCATCAATCAGGGGAGCAATGAGCAGTTCTTC.

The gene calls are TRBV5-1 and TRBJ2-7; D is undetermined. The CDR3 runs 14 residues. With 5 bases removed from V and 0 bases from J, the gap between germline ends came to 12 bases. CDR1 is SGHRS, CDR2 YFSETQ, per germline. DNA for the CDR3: TGCGCCAGCAGGTTTGGGCTTCTCTCCTACGAGCAGTACTTC. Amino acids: CASRFGLLSYEQYF.

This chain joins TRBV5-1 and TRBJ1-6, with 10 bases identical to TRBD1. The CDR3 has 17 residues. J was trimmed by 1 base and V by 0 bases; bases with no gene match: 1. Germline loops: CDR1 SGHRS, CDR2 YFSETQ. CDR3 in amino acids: CASSLGGQGSYNSPLHF. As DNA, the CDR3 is TGCGCCAGCAGCTTGGGGGGACAGGGGTCCTATAATTCACCCCTCCACTTT. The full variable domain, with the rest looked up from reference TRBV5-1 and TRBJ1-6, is KAGVTQTPRYLIKTRGQQVTLSCSPISGHRSVSWYQQTPGQGLQFLFEYFSETQRNKGNFPGRFSGRQFSNSRSEMNVSTLELGDSALYLCASSLGGQGSYNSPLHFGNGTRLTVT.

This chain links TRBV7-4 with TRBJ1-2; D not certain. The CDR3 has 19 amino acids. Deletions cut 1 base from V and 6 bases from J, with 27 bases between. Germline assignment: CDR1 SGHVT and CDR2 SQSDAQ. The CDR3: CASSLVSVCTSPWANGYTF. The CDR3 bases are TGTGCCAGCAGCTTAGTTTCAGTTTGTACGTCCCCTTGGGCGAATGGCTACACCTTC.

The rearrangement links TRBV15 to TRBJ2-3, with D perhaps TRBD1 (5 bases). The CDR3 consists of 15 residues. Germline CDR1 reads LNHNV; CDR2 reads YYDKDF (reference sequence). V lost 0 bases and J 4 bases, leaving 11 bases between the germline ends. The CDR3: CATSRDHQGSDTQYF. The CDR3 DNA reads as TGTGCCACCAGCAGAGATCACCAGGGTTCAGATACGCAGTATTTT.

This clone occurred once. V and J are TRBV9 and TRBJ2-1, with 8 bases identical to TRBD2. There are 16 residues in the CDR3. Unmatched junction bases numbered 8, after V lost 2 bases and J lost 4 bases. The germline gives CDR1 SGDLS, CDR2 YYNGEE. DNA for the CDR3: TGTGCCAGCAGCGTGAGGGAAGCGGGGGTGTACAATGAGCAGTTCTTC. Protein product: CASSVREAGVYNEQFF.

For the CDR3, the DNA is TGTGCCAGCAGTTACTCGTGGTCAGGGTTCAATGAAAAACTGTTTTTT. This gives the protein CASSYSWSGFNEKLFF. The chain is built from TRBV6-5 and TRBJ1-4; perhaps TRBD1 as D (5 bases). Trimming took 0 bases from V and 5 from J, leaving 13 bases between them. The CDR3 is 16 residues long. Germline assignment: CDR1 MNHEY and CDR2 SVGAGI.

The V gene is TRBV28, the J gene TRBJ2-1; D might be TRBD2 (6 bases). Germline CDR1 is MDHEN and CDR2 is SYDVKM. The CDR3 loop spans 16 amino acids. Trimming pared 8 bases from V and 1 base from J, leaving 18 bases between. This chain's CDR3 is CASRGGAQRSYNEQFF. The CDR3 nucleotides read TGTGCCAGCCGGGGAGGAGCTCAGAGGTCCTACAATGAGCAGTTCTTC. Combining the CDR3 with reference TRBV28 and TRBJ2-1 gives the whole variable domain DVKVTQSSRYLVKRTGEKVFLECVQDMDHENMFWYRQDPGLGLRLIYFSYDVKMKEKGDIPEGYSVSREKKERFSLILESASTNQTSMYLCASRGGAQRSYNEQFFGPGTRLTVL.

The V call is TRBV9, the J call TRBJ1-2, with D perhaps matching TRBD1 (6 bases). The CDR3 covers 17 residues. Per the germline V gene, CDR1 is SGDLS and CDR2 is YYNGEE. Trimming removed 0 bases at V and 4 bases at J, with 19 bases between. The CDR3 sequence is CASSVDFRGRGPYGYTF. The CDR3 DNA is TGTGCCAGCAGCGTAGATTTTCGGGGCAGGGGTCCCTATGGCTACACCTTC.

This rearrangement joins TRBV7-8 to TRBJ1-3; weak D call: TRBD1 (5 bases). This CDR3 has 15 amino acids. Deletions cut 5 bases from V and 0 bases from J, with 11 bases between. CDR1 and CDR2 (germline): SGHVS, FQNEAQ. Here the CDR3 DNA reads TGTGCCAGCAGCCCTGACAGTCCCTCTGGAAACACCATATATTTT. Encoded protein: CASSPDSPSGNTIYF.

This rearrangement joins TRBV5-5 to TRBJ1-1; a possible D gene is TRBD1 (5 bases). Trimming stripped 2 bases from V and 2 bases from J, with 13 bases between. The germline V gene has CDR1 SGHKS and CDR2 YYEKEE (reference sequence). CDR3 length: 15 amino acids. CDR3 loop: CASSFWRGRNTEAFF. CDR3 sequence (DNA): TGTGCCAGCAGCTTCTGGCGGGGGAGAAACACTGAAGCTTTCTTT.

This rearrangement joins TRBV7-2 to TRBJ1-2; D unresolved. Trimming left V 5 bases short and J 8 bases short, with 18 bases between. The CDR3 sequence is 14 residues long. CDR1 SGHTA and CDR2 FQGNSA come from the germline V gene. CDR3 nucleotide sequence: TGTGCCAGCAGCCTCACCGGGAGAACTATGGGCTACACCTTC. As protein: CASSLTGRTMGYTF.

The CDR3 spells CASSLKLGSGGANTGELFF. Here the CDR3 DNA reads TGTGCCAGCAGCTTAAAGTTAGGTAGCGGGGGAGCGAACACCGGGGAGCTGTTTTTT. This chain links TRBV14 with TRBJ2-2, with TRBD2 matching over 9 bases. The CDR3 spans 19 residues. V was pared by 5 bases and J by 0 bases, with 13 bases of the junction left unmatched. The germline gives CDR1 SGHDN, CDR2 FVKESK.

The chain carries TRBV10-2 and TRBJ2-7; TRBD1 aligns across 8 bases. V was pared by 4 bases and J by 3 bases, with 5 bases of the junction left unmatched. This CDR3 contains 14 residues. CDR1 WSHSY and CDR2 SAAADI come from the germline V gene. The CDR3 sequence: CASSGSGGYYEQYF. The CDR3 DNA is TGCGCCAGCAGTGGCTCAGGGGGCTACTACGAGCAGTACTTC.

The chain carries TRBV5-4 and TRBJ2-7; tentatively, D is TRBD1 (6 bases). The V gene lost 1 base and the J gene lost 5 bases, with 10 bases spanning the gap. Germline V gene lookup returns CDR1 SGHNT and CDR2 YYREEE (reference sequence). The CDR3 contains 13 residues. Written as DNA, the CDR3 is TGTGCCAGCAGCTTGACAGGGTTCAACGAGCAGTACTTC. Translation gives CASSLTGFNEQYF.

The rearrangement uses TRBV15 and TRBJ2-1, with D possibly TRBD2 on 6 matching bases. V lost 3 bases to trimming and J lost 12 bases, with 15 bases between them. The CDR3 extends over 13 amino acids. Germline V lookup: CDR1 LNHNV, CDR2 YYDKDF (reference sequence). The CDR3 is CATSSGDWAGQFF. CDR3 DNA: TGTGCCACCAGCAGTGGGGACTGGGCTGGGCAGTTCTTC.

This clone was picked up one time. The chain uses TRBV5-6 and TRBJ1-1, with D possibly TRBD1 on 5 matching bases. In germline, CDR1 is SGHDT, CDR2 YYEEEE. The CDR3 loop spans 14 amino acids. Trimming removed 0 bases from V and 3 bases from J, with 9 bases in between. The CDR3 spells CASSLAGGDTEAFF. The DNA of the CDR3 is TGTGCCAGCAGCTTGGCGGGGGGTGACACTGAAGCTTTCTTT.

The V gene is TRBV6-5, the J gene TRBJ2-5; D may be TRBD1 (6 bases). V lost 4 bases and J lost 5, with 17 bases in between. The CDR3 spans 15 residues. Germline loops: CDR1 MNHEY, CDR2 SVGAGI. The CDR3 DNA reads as TGTGCCAGCAGTTTAGACTCAGGGGTCGTGGAGACCCAGTACTTC. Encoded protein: CASSLDSGVVETQYF.

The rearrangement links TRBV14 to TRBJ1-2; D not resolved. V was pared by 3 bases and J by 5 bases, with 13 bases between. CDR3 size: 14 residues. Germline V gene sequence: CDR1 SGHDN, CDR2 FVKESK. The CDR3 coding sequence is TGTGCCAGCAGCCAGGGTGCGGTAGAGTATGGCTACACCTTC. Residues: CASSQGAVEYGYTF.